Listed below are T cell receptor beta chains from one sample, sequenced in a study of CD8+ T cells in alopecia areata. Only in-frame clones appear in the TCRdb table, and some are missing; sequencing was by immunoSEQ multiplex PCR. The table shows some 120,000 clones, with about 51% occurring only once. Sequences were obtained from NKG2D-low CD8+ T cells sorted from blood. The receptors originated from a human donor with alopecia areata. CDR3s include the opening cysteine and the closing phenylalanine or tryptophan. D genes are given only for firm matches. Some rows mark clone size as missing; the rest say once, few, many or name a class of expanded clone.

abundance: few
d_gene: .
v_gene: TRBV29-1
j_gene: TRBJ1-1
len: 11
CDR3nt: TGCAGCGTTCTAGGCGACACTGAAGCTTTCTTT
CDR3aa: CSVLGDTEAFF

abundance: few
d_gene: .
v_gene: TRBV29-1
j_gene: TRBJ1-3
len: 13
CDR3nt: TGCAGCGGAACCTGGGGAGCTGGAAACACCATATATTTT
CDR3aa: CSGTWGAGNTIYF

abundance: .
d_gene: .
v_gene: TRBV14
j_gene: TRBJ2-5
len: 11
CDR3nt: TGTGCCAGCAGCCAATTTGGGGCCCAGTACTTC
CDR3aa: CASSQFGAQYF

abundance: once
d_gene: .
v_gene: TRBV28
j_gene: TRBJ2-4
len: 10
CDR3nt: TGTGCCAGCAGTCGGGGGAGGATGTACTTC
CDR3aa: CASSRGRMYF

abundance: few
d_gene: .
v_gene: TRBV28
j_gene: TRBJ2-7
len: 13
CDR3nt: TGTGCCAGCAGTCCCGACGCGGGCGGCGAGCAGTACTTC
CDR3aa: CASSPDAGGEQYF

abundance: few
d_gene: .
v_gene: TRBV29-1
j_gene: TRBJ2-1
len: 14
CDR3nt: TGCAGCGTCCTCGGGGGACCTTCCTACAATGAGCAGTTCTTC
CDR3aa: CSVLGGPSYNEQFF

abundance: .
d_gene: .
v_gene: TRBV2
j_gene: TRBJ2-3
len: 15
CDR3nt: TGTGCCAGCAGTGCCGGGGCGCGCGGCACAGATACGCAGTATTTT
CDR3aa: CASSAGARGTDTQYF

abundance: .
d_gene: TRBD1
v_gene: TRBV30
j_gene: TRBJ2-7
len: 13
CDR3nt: TGTGCCTGGTCGACAGGGGGGAGCTACGAGCAGTACTTC
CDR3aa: CAWSTGGSYEQYF

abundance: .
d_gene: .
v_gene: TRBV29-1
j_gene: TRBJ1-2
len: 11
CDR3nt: TGCAGCGTTCCTGATATGTATGGCTACACCTTC
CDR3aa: CSVPDMYGYTF

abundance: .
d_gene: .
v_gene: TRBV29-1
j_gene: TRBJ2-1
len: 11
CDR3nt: TGCAGCGTTCCGGAATACAATGAGCAGTTCTTC
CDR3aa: CSVPEYNEQFF

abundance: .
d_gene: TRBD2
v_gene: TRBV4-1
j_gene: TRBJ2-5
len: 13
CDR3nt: TGCGCCAGCAGCCAAGTCCCAGCGGGATCCCAGTACTTC
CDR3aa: CASSQVPAGSQYF

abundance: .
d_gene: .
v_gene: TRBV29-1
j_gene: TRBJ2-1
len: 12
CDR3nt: TGCAGCGTCGCCTCCTTTGGAAATGAGCAGTTCTTC
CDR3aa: CSVASFGNEQFF

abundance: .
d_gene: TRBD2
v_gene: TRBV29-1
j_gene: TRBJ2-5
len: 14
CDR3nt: TGCAGCGTCGTGGTTAGCGGGAGGGGGGAGACCCAGTACTTC
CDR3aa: CSVVVSGRGETQYF

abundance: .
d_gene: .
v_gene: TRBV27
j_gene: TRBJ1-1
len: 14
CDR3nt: TGTGCCAGCAGTCCGACAGGCTCGAACACTGAAGCTTTCTTT
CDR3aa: CASSPTGSNTEAFF

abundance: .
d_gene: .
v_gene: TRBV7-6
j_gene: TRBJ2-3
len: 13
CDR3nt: TGTGCCAGCAGCTTAGGGTCAACAGATACGCAGTATTTT
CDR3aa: CASSLGSTDTQYF

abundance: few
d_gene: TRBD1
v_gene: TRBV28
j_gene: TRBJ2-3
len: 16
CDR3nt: TGTGCCAGTCCTCGACAGGGCGCTCACCACACAGATACGCAGTATTTT
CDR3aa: CASPRQGAHHTDTQYF

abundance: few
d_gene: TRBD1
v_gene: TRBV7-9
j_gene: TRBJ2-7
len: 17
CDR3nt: TGTGCCAGCAGCTTAGTCCCCCCTAGGACAGGGCGCTACGAGCAGTACTTC
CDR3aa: CASSLVPPRTGRYEQYF

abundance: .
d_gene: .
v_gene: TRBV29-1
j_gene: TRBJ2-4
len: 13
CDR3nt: TGCAGCGTTCACCAGGGAGCCAAAAACATTCAGTACTTC
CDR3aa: CSVHQGAKNIQYF

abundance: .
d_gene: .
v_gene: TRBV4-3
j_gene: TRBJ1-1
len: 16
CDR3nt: TGCGCCAGCAGCCAAGATTCGTCTGGCCTCAGGGGTGAAGCTTTCTTT
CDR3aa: CASSQDSSGLRGEAFF

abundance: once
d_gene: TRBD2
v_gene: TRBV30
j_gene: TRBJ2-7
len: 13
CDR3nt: TGTGCCTGGAGGACTAGCGGGAAAGATGAGCAGTACTTC
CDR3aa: CAWRTSGKDEQYF

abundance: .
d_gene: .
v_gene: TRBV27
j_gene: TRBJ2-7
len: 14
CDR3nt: TGTGCCAGCAGTCGTGGACTGAGGCAGTACGAGCAGTACTTC
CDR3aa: CASSRGLRQYEQYF

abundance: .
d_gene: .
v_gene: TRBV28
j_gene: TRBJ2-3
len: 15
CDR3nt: TGTGCCAGCACCATAGGGGGAGGTAGCGAGGTTACGCAGTATTTT
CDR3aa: CASTIGGGSEVTQYF

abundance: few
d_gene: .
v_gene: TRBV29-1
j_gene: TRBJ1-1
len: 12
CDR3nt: TGCAGCGTATCGACAGCTAACACTGAAGCTTTCTTT
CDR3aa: CSVSTANTEAFF

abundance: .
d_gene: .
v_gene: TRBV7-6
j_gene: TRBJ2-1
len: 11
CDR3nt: TGTGCCAGCAGCCCTGGTGGTGAGCAGTTCTTC
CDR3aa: CASSPGGEQFF

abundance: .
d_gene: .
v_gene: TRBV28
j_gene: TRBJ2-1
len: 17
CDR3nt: TGTGCCAGCACTACTCCCGGGTTACTAGAGGCTAACAATGAGCAGTTCTTC
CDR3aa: CASTTPGLLEANNEQFF

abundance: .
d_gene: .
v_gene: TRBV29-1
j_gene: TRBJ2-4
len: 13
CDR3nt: TGCAGCGTCCCAACTGTGGGGGGAGACATTCAGTACTTC
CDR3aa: CSVPTVGGDIQYF

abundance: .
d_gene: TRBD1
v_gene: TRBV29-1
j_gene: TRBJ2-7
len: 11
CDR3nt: TGCAGCGGACAGGGGGACTACGAGCAGTACTTC
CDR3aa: CSGQGDYEQYF

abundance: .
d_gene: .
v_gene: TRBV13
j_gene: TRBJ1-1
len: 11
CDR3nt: TGTGCCAGCAGCTCTCTGACTGAAGCTTTCTTT
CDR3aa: CASSSLTEAFF

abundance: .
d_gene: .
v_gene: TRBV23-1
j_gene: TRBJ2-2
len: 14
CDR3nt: TGCGCCAGCAGAGACAGAGTTATTACCGGGGAGCTGTTTTTT
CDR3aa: CASRDRVITGELFF

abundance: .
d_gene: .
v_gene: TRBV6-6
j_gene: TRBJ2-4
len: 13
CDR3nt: TGTGCCAGCAGCCAGGACACGAGAAACATTCAGTACTTC
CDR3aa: CASSQDTRNIQYF

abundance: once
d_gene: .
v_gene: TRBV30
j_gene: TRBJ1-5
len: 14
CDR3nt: TGTGCCTGGAGCCCGACGGGGACCAATCAGCCCCAGCATTTT
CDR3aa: CAWSPTGTNQPQHF

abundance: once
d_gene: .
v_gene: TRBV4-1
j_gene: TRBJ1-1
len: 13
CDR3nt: TGCGCCAGCGCCCTTCAGGAGGACACTGAAGCTTTCTTT
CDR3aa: CASALQEDTEAFF

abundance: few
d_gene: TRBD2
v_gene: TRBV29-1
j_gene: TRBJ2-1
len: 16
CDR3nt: TGCAGCGTTGAGGGGACTAGCGGGCCCTCCTACAATGAGCAGTTCTTC
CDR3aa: CSVEGTSGPSYNEQFF

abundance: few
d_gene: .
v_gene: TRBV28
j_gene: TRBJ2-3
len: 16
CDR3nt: TGTGCCAGCAGTTTAGAGGCCCGCGGGGGCACAGATACGCAGTATTTT
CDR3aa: CASSLEARGGTDTQYF

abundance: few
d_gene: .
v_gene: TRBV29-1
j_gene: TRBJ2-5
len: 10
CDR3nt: TGCAGCGTTGTGCGGGAGACCCAGTACTTC
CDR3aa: CSVVRETQYF

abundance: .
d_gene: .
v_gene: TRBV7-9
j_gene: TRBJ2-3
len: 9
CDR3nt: TGTGCCAGCGGTGATACGCAGTATTTT
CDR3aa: CASGDTQYF

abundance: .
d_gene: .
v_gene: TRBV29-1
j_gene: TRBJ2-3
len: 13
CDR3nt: TGCAGCGTTTGTACAGTTAGCACAGATACGCAGTATTTT
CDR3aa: CSVCTVSTDTQYF

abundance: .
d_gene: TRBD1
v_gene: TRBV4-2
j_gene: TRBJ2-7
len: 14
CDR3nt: TGTGCCAGCAGCCCCGGGACAGGTGATAGAGAGCAGTACTTC
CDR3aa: CASSPGTGDREQYF

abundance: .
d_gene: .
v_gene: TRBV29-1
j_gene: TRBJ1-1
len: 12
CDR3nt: TGCAGCGTTGAGTCTGAGAACACTGAAGCTTTCTTT
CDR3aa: CSVESENTEAFF

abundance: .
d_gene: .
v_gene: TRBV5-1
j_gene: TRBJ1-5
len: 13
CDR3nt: TGCGCCAGCAGCTTGAGCATCGATCAGCCCCAGCATTTT
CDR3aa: CASSLSIDQPQHF

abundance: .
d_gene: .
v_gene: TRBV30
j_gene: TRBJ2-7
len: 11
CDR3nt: TGTGCCTACCTGACGGCTTACGAGCAGTACTTC
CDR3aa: CAYLTAYEQYF

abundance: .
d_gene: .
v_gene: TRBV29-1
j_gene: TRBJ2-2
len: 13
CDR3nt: TGCAGCGTTGAGAGGTCCCGCACCGGGGAGCTGTTTTTT
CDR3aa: CSVERSRTGELFF

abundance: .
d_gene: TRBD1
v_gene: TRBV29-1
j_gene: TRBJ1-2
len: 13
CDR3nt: TGCAGCGTCTACAGGGGTAATGTCTATGGCTACACCTTC
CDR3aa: CSVYRGNVYGYTF

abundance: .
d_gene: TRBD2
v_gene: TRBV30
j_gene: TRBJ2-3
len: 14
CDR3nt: TGTGCCTGGAGTGAGGGGAGGGGCACAGATACGCAGTATTTT
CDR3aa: CAWSEGRGTDTQYF

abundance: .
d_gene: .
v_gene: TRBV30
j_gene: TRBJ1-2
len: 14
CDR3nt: TGTGCCTGGAGTGGGCTAAAACCTAACTATGGCTACACCTTC
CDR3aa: CAWSGLKPNYGYTF

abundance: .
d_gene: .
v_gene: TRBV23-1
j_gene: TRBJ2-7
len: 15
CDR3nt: TGCGCCAGCAGTCAATCGATAAGGGTATCCTACGAGCAGTACTTC
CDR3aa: CASSQSIRVSYEQYF

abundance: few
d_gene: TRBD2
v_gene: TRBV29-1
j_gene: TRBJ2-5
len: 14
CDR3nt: TGCAGCGCCAGAAAAGCGGGAGGAGGGGAGACCCAGTACTTC
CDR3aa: CSARKAGGGETQYF

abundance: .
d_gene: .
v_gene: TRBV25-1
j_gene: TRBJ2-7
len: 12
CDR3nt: TGTGCCGCCGGCACAGAATACTACGAGCAGTACTTC
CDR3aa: CAAGTEYYEQYF

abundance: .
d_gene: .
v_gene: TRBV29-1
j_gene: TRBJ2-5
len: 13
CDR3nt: TGCAGCGTGGTGTGGGTTACCCAAGAGACCCAGTACTTC
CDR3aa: CSVVWVTQETQYF

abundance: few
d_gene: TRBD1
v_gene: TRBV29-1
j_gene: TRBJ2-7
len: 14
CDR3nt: TGCAGCGTATCTACCGGGACAGCTTCTATAGAGCAGTACTTC
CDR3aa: CSVSTGTASIEQYF

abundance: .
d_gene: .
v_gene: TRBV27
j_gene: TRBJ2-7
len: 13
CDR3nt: TGTGCCAGCAGCTTGAGTAGCCGGGGCGAGCAGTACTTC
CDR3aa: CASSLSSRGEQYF

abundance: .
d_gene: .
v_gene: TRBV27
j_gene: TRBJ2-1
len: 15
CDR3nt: TGTGCCAGCAGTTTTATGGGGATGGGACCCAATGAGCAGTTCTTC
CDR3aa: CASSFMGMGPNEQFF

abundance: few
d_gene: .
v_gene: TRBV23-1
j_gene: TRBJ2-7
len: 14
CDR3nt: TGCGCCAGCAGTCGACAACAGACGTCCTACGAGCAGTACTTC
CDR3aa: CASSRQQTSYEQYF

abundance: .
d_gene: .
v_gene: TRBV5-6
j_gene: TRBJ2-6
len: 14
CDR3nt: TGTGCCAGCAGCGCAGGAGCTGGGGCCAACGTCCTGACTTTC
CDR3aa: CASSAGAGANVLTF

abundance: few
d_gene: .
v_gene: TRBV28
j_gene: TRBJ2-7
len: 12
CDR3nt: TGTGCCAGCACGGACGGCTCCTACGAGCAGTACTTC
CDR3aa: CASTDGSYEQYF

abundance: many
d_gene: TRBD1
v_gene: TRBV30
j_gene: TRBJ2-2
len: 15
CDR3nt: TGTGCCTGGAGTGTGGGGGACAGGGACACCGGGGAGCTGTTTTTT
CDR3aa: CAWSVGDRDTGELFF